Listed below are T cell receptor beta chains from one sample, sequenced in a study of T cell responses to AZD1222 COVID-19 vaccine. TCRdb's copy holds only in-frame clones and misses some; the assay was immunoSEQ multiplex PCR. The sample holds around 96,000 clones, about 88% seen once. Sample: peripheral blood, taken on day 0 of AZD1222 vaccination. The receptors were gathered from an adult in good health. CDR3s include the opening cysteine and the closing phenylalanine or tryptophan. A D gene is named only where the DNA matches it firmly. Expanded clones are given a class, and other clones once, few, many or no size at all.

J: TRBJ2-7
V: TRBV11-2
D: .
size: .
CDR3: CASSEAGRNEQYF
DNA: TGTGCCAGCAGCGAAGCCGGGCGGAACGAGCAGTACTTC

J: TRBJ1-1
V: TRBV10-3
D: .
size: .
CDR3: CAIRGDSVTEAFF
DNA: TGTGCCATCAGGGGCGACAGTGTCACTGAAGCTTTCTTT

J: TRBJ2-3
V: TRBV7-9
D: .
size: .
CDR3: CASSYTTSSTDTQYF
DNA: TGTGCCAGCAGCTACACTACATCTAGCACAGATACGCAGTATTTT

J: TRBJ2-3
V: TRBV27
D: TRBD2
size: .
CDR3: CASSPPPRGTYTDTQYF
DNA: TGTGCCAGCAGTCCCCCACCGCGGGGGACCTACACAGATACGCAGTATTTT

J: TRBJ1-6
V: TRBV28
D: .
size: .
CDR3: CASSRLRVSPLHF
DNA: TGTGCCAGCAGTCGTCTCAGGGTTTCACCCCTCCACTTT

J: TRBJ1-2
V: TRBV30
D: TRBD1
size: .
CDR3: CAWSVPGGGYTF
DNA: TGTGCCTGGAGTGTACCAGGGGGAGGCTACACCTTC

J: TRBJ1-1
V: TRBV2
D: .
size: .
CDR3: CASSVSDTEAFF
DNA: TGTGCCAGCAGTGTTAGCGACACTGAAGCTTTCTTT

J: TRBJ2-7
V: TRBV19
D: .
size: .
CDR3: CASSIGGLGEQYF
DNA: TGTGCCAGTAGTATCGGGGGGCTGGGCGAGCAGTACTTC

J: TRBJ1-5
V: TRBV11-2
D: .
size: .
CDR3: CASSFSRENQPQHF
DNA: TGTGCCAGCAGCTTCTCTAGGGAGAATCAGCCCCAGCATTTT

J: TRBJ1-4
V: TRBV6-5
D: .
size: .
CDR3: CASRGDSTTNEKLFF
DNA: TGTGCCAGCAGGGGCGACTCGACAACTAATGAAAAACTGTTTTTT

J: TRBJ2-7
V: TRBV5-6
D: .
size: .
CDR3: CASSPHGTYEQYF
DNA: TGTGCCAGCAGTCCACATGGAACCTACGAGCAGTACTTC

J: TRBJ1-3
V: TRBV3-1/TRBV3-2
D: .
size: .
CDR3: CASSQGDQFDRGNTIYF
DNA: TGTGCCAGCAGCCAAGGCGACCAATTCGACAGGGGAAACACCATATATTTT

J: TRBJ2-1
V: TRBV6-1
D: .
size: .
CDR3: CASSEAGDPYNEQFF
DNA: TGTGCCAGCAGTGAAGCAGGGGACCCCTACAATGAGCAGTTCTTC

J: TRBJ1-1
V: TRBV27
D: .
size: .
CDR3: CASSWTGPQGMAFF
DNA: TGTGCCAGCAGTTGGACGGGACCACAGGGAATGGCTTTCTTT

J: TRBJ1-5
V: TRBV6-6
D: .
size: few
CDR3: CASRRWRASNQPQHF
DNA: TGTGCCAGCAGGCGTTGGAGGGCTAGCAATCAGCCCCAGCATTTT

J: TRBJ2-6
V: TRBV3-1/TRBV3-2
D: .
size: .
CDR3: CASSQDSSANVLTF
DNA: TGTGCCAGCAGCCAAGATAGCTCGGCCAACGTCCTGACTTTC

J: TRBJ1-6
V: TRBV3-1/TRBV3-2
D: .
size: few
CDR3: CASSPTGHGSPLHF
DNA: TGTGCCAGCAGCCCTACAGGGCATGGTTCACCCCTCCACTTT

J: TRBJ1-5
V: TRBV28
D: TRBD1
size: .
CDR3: CASSLEWDSPYSNQPQHF
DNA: TGTGCCAGCAGTTTGGAATGGGACAGCCCTTATAGCAATCAGCCCCAGCATTTT

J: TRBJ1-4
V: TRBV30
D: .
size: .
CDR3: CAWSVQMNEKLFF
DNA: TGTGCCTGGAGTGTACAGATGAATGAAAAACTGTTTTTT

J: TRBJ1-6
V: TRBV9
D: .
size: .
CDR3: CASSVGEGYSPLHF
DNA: TGTGCCAGCAGCGTAGGGGAGGGCTATTCACCCCTCCACTTT

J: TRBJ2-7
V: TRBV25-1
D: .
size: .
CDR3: CASSELSQQYF
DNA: TGTGCCAGCAGTGAACTTTCGCAGCAGTACTTC

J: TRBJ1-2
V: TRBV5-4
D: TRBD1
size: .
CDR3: CASSPGGQGKHYGYTF
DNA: TGTGCCAGCAGCCCGGGCGGACAGGGAAAACACTATGGCTACACCTTC

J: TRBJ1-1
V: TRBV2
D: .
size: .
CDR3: CASNFQGYTEAFF
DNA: TGTGCCAGCAATTTTCAGGGGTACACTGAAGCTTTCTTT

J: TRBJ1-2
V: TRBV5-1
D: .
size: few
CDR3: CASSVQGYGYTF
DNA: TGCGCCAGCAGCGTACAAGGTTATGGCTACACCTTC

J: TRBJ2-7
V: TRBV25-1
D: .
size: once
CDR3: CASSEFRGGSYEQYF
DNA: TGTGCCAGCAGTGAATTCCGAGGGGGGTCCTACGAGCAGTACTTC

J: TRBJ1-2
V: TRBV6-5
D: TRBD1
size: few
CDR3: CASSLTGTSYGYTF
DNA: TGTGCCAGCAGCTTGACAGGGACGAGCTATGGCTACACCTTC

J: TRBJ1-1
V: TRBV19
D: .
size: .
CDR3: CASSAGVTEAFF
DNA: TGTGCCAGTAGTGCTGGGGTCACTGAAGCTTTCTTT

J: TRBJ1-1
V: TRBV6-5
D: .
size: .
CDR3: CASRGAYTEAFF
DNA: TGTGCCAGCAGGGGGGCCTACACTGAAGCTTTCTTT

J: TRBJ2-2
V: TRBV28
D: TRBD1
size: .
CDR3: CASSPRDRDFTGELFF
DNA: TGTGCCAGCAGTCCCCGGGACAGGGATTTCACCGGGGAGCTGTTTTTT

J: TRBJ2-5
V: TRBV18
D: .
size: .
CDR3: CASSPGSEETQYF
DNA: TGTGCCAGCTCACCAGGGTCAGAAGAGACCCAGTACTTC

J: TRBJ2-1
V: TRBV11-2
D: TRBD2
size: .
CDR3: CASSLQGLAGGGEQFF
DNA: TGTGCCAGCAGCTTACAAGGACTAGCGGGGGGTGGTGAGCAGTTCTTC

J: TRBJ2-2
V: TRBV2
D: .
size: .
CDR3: CAPKKNTGELFF
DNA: TGTGCCCCAAAAAAGAACACCGGGGAGCTGTTTTTT

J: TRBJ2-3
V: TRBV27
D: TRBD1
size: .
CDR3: CASTDRERTDTQYF
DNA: TGTGCCAGCACGGACAGGGAACGCACAGATACGCAGTATTTT

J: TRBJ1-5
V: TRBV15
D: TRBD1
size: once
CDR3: CATSRVQPSGTAYSNQPQHF
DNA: TGTGCCACCAGCAGGGTTCAGCCATCCGGGACAGCTTATAGCAATCAGCCCCAGCATTTT

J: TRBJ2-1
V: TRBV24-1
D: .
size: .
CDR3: CATSDLGQGSYNEQFF
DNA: TGTGCCACCAGTGATTTGGGGCAGGGGTCCTACAATGAGCAGTTCTTC

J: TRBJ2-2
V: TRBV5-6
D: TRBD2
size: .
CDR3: CASILFGTSDLPGELFF
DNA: TGTGCCAGCATCCTTTTTGGGACTAGCGATCTGCCCGGGGAGCTGTTTTTT

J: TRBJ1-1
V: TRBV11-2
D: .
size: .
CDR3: CASSSGHFEAFF
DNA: TGTGCCAGCAGCTCGGGACATTTTGAAGCTTTCTTT

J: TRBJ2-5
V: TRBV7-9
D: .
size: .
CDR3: CARPSGGDQETQYF
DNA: TGTGCCCGTCCCTCCGGCGGGGACCAAGAGACCCAGTACTTC

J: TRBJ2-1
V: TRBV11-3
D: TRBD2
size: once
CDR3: CASSLESSGSYNEQFF
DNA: TGTGCCAGCAGCTTAGAGTCTAGCGGATCCTACAATGAGCAGTTCTTC

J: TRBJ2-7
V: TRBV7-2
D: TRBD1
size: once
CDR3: CASSPDRHYYEQYF
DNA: TGTGCCAGCAGCCCGGACAGGCATTACTACGAGCAGTACTTC

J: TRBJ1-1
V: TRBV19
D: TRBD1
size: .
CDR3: CASARGSLTEAFF
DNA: TGTGCCAGTGCCAGGGGGAGTCTCACTGAAGCTTTCTTT

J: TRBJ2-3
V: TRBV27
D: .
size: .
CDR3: CASTRVRDPQGPDTQYF
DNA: TGTGCCAGCACCCGAGTAAGGGACCCACAGGGCCCAGATACGCAGTATTTT

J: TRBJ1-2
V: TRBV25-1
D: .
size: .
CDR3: CASSDSVGYTF
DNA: TGTGCCAGCAGTGACTCTGTCGGCTACACCTTC

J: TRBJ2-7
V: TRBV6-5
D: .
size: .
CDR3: CASGSRGLYEQYF
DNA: TGTGCCAGCGGGAGCCGGGGCCTCTACGAGCAGTACTTC